This T cell receptor beta chain was found in a study of neurological immune-mediated disorders. General study findings and limits: TCR-beta repertoires seemed private in all groups, with no expanded CDR3 amino acid sequences shared. In multiple sclerosis patients, the repertoire cluster was unrelated to clinical or MRI findings.

5'RACE with 10-nucleotide random UMIs produced the cDNA. Each CDR3 protein is one row after TCRdb ran MiXCR on the 5' RACE reads. Counted here are 65,000 to 90,000 distinct CDR3 sequences, approximately 3.3% occurring once; the ten biggest clones make up roughly 5.2%. This clonotype qualifies as medium-sized. Antigen: not known. The J segment lost 7 bases and the V segment lost 6 bases, leaving 15 bases of the junction unmatched. Germline assignment: CDR1 DFQATT and CDR2 SNEGSKA (reference sequence). The CDR3 runs to 15 residues. Material for sequencing was PBMCs. This clonotype originated in a woman between 50 and 59 years old with multiple sclerosis. This rearrangement joins TRBV20-1 to TRBJ2-7, with 10 bases that match TRBD2. CDR3 nucleotide sequence: TGCAGTGCGCAAAATAGCGGGAGGTCCAATTATGAGCAGTACTTC. It specifies CSAQNSGRSNYEQYF.